The present T cell receptor (beta chain) was sequenced within a study of identical twins (dated by TCRdb to 2016 to 2017). With respect to the entire study: TCR alpha and beta repertoires from monozygotic twins, unrelated adults of various ages and cord blood were deep-sequenced to test whether fetal clonotypes persist. To rule out contamination, the twin experiments were replicated at different times with different library preparation protocols.

Only a few counts were recorded for this clonotype. The antigen it binds to is not known. The sample holds no much larger clone one base away, and base qualities are not on file. To prepare the library, 5' RACE was applied. Sequencing used an Illumina HiSeq 2000. Template switching added a universal primer binding site, and the final cDNA carried a unique molecular identifier that allowed TCR cDNA molecules to be counted accurately. Specific primers in the conserved constant-segment region were used to synthesize first-strand cDNA for TCR alpha and beta chains. To control for contamination, each cDNA library was double barcoded with a SMART-Mk sample barcode plus Illumina barcodes. Two successive PCR steps introduced TruSeq adapter sequences along with Illumina sample barcodes. Sequencing of the TCR alpha and beta cDNA libraries was done on the Illumina HiSeq platform using custom primers. The paper's data handling went like this. Unique molecular identifiers were extracted from raw reads with MiGEC, and CDR3 positions were determined with MiXCR. For each individual, recombination models were inferred using an EM algorithm with the repgenHMM and IGoR tools. Shared clonotype analysis was performed with the tcR package in R, normalizing sharing by the product of cloneset sizes. To study raw recombination free of thymic and clonal selection effects, out-of-frame nonproductive sequences were analyzed. Through fastp at Q25 and MiXCR, TCRdb rebuilt clones from the public reads, retaining in-frame beta chains. Every CDR3 protein is listed once, alongside the most common genes and DNA of its rows. TCRdb's processing, not the authors', yielded these V and J calls. For this sample there are about 470,000 distinct CDR3 sequences; around 24% appear just once. The ten most abundant clones make up about 2.7% of the sample.

Every donor in the study was a healthy Caucasian. The twin cohort comprised three pairs of female monozygotic twins, all aged about 18 to 30 years. CD4+ and CD8+ T cell populations were isolated with positive isolation kits from Invitrogen. The germline V gene provides CDR1 SQVTM and CDR2 ANQGSEA. Trimming costs V 5 bases and J 5 bases, and their ends lie 15 bases apart. The CDR3 covers 13 residues, taking in both the cysteine and the phenylalanine. Here the CDR3 DNA is all that survives: 39 bases in frame from base 1. Study-wide findings and limitations: Out-of-frame TCR alpha sharing in monozygotic twins was systematically underestimated by recombination models, whereas sharing between unrelated individuals was in agreement with the recombination models. Zero-insertion analyses could be partly confounded by invariant T cells such as MAIT and iNKT, though diverse VJ usage argued against such confounding for most clonotypes. Abundant cord blood beta clonotypes carried fewer insertions; young adult naive repertoires showed a weaker similar trend, while memory repertoires showed none. Out-of-frame TCR alpha sequences shared between twins showed an excess of low generation-probability sequences compared with coincidental sharing between unrelated individuals. The excess sharing between twins in beta out-of-frame sequences was weaker because fewer shared sequences reduced the signal-to-noise ratio. Because the same donors could not be followed over many years, conclusions were based on cross-sectional statistical analysis.

The data were also submitted as part of a second study, on T cells expressing NK-cell markers. As described in the second report: TCR beta-chain repertoires were profiled in sorted CD3+CD56+NKG2C+, CD3+CD56+NKG2C- and CD3+CD56-NKG2C+ T-cell subsets from eight donors. Seven of the eight sequenced donors were HCMV-seropositive and one was HCMV-seronegative. To restrict sorting to alphabetaTCR-expressing T cells, an anti-gammadeltaTCR antibody was added in several experiments. In six donors, the dominant CD3+CD56+NKG2C+ clonotypes were among the top 10 CD8+ clonotypes and accounted for 1.0-7.0% of CD8+ T cells. Those dominant clonotypes were again the most abundant among CD3+CD56-NKG2C+ cells in several donors, at about 25-60.1%. Whether the expanded NKG2C-expressing T cell clones were specific for HCMV antigens remained unclear. The eight sequenced donors were randomly selected healthy volunteers, three men and five women. HCMV serostatus was determined by detecting HCMV-specific IgG in serum with a commercial ELISA kit. MIGEC was used to demultiplex reads and group reads by UMI, and MiTCR was used to assemble and quantify clonotypes. To exclude erroneous sequences, any TCR cDNA sequence not supported by at least two reads was discarded. The tcR package was used for downstream repertoire analysis, with clonotypes matched between fractions based on CDR3 nucleotide sequence plus V segment. Antigen specificity was annotated against VDJdb with VDJmatch, allowing one amino acid substitution in CDR3.

What was sequenced was CD4+ T cells sorted from blood. This chain is built from TRBV29-1 and TRBJ1-1, with TRBD1 as a weak D call on 5 bases. The receptor was isolated from a woman aged 18-29 years in good health. The nucleotides read TGCAGCGTTTTTTCAGGGAGTCGAACTGAAGCTTTCTTT. This sequence encodes CSVFSGSRTEAFF.